This T cell receptor (beta chain) was retrieved from a study of CXCR3-negative and CXCR3-positive naive CD8 T cells. Preparation of TRB cDNA libraries relied on 5' RACE carrying UMI labels. No DNA is given; TCRdb re-called the 5' RACE reads and lists each CDR3 protein once. Reported are tens of thousands of distinct CDR3 sequences; the ten largest clones contain 0.82%. As regards this clonotype: No antigen is known for it.

Per germline, CDR1 SNHLY and CDR2 FYNNEI. This CDR3 contains 14 residues. Study results and limitations: Higher TRB CDR3 hydrophobicity marked CXCR3-positive naive cells relative to CXCR3-negative naive cells.

Sequenced material: naive CXCR3+ CD8+ T cells from blood. Subset noted: CD45RO-CCR7+CD27+CD95- naive CD8+ T cells expressing CXCR3 (TNR3+). The source is a human donor in good health. Some clones in this sample may be carry-over from other donors' samples. The J gene is TRBJ2-1, the V gene TRBV2. The CDR3: CASRGTSSYNEKFF.